Included here is one TCR beta chain sequence, with context. Its cognate antigen is unknown. TCRdb recomputed calls from the 5' RACE reads with MiXCR, one row per CDR3 protein. The table records 250,000 to 300,000 distinct CDR3 sequences, around 4.9% of them present only once. The data stem from a study of T cells after yellow fever vaccination. Study-wide points: Once the booster was given, most primary-vaccination clones reappeared, at about 96% for CD4 and more than 85% for CD8. The CD4 and CD8 compartments had a small share of their clonotypes in common. Abundant bulk-population clonotypes could contaminate the FACS-sorted repertoires. Faster peaking, at day 5 versus 15, marked a secondary response that was weaker.

V lost 4 bases to trimming and J lost 6 bases, with 21 bases between them. The CDR3 spans 15 residues. Germline CDR1 reads DFQATT; CDR2 reads SNEGSKA (reference sequence). Here the sequenced sample was CD4+ T cells sorted from PBMCs, taken on the day of the yellow fever booster vaccination. The receptor comes from a man between 18 and 35 years old who received the YFV17D yellow fever vaccine. The chain couples TRBV20-1 to TRBJ1-2; maybe TRBD1 (6 bases). The CDR3: CSATLAHTGYDGYTF. The CDR3, as DNA: TGCAGTGCTACTCTTGCCCACACAGGGTACGATGGCTACACCTTC.